Following are 18 T cell receptor beta chains from one sample sequenced in a study of blood T cell repertoires in COVID-19. TCRdb keeps only in-frame clones here, not all; method: immunoSEQ multiplex PCR. The top ten hold roughly 15% of the sample, which has just over 50,000 clones, about 90% seen once. The sequenced sample was peripheral blood. These receptors all stem from a human donor with active COVID-19. The donor label of this sample is uncertain.

The gene calls are TRBV10-3 and TRBJ2-5; 11 bases align to TRBD2. Germline lookup yields CDR1 ENHRY and CDR2 SYGVKD. CDR3 length: 16 amino acids. J lost 1 base, V lost 3 bases, and 4 bases had no gene match. DNA of the CDR3: TGTGCCATCAGTGAAAGACTAGCGGGGACCCAAGAGACCCAGTACTTC. Residues: CAISERLAGTQETQYF.

The chain recombines TRBV19 with TRBJ2-1; TRBD2 is a possible D gene (6 bases). The V end was cut by 0 bases, the J end by 2 bases, with 17 bases between. Per the germline V gene, CDR1 is LNHDA and CDR2 is SQIVND (reference sequence). The CDR3 is 18 amino acids. The CDR3 region has the DNA TGTGCCAGTAGTATAGACCCCCCCCAGGAGGGTACCTACAATGAGCAGTTCTTC. Its translation is CASSIDPPQEGTYNEQFF.

This clone was seen a few times. The chain links TRBV6-4 to TRBJ1-5, with TRBD1 matching 8 bases. Per germline, CDR1 MRHNA and CDR2 SNTAGT. Trimming took 6 bases from V and 2 from J; bases not matched to a gene: 6. The CDR3 extends over 15 amino acids. The CDR3 DNA follows: TGTGCCAGCAGCCTGAAGGACAGGGGCAATCAGCCCCAGCATTTT. It encodes CASSLKDRGNQPQHF.

The chain uses TRBV4-3 and TRBJ1-4, with 10 bases matching TRBD1. The CDR3 covers 15 residues. J lost 7 bases, V lost 3 bases, and 5 bases had no gene match. Germline-derived CDR1 and CDR2 are LGHNA and YSLEER. The CDR3 DNA follows: TGCGCCAGCAGCCAGACAGGGGGCGCCGCTGAAAAACTGTTTTTT. It is translated as CASSQTGGAAEKLFF.

The V gene is TRBV21-1, the J gene TRBJ2-2; the table's D call TRBD2 went unverified against the DNA. TRBV21-1 corresponds to a pseudogene. There are 22 residues in the CDR3. Here the CDR3 reads CASSNQNETSGGDFANTGELFF. DNA for the CDR3: TGTGCCAGCAGCAACCAAAACGAGACTAGCGGGGGTGACTTCGCGAACACCGGGGAGCTGTTTTTT.

The rearrangement links TRBV24-1 to TRBJ1-5, with D hard to call. Deletions cut 4 bases from V and 0 bases from J, with 6 bases between. There are 14 residues in the CDR3. Germline V lookup: CDR1 KGHDR, CDR2 SFDVKD. The CDR3 DNA reads as TGTGCCACCAGTGACCAGGATAGCAATCAGCCCCAGCATTTT. This codes for CATSDQDSNQPQHF.

J is TRBJ2-2 and V is TRBV28; D unclear. This CDR3 region has 15 residues. V lost 2 bases and J 2 bases, leaving 9 bases between the germline ends. Per germline, CDR1 MDHEN and CDR2 SYDVKM. CDR3 in DNA: TGTGCCAGCAGTTTAGGGCGCGCAAACACCGGGGAGCTGTTTTTT. It codes for CASSLGRANTGELFF.

This clone was seen a few times. The chain employs TRBV5-6 and TRBJ1-2; D may be TRBD1 (5 bases). Germline values: CDR1 SGHDT, CDR2 YYEEEE. The CDR3 extends over 15 amino acids. Trimming removed 3 bases at V and 3 bases at J, with 15 bases between. CDR3 sequence: CASSWEGAGHYGYTF. DNA for the CDR3: TGTGCCAGCAGCTGGGAAGGGGCAGGACACTATGGCTACACCTTC.

The chain employs TRBV3-1 (or the pseudogene TRBV3-2) and TRBJ2-1, with 12 bases that match TRBD2. This CDR3 region has 20 residues. V lost 4 bases to trimming and J lost 5 bases; unmatched junction nucleotides: 18. Germline V CDR1 and CDR2: LGHDT, YNNKEL (reference sequence). The CDR3 is CASSRLAGGLLGLGDNEQFF. In DNA, the CDR3 is TGTGCCAGCAGCCGCCTAGCGGGGGGGCTGTTAGGTCTGGGCGACAATGAGCAGTTCTTC.

The rearrangement uses TRBV5-1 and TRBJ2-4; the match to TRBD1 covers 7 bases. The CDR3 is 14 amino acids. The germline gives CDR1 SGHRS, CDR2 YFSETQ. Germline trimming cut 2 bases from V and 5 bases from J; bases unmatched to any gene: 4. CDR3 nucleotide sequence: TGCGCCAGCAGCTTAGGGGACAGTCAAAACATTCAGTACTTC. Translation: CASSLGDSQNIQYF.

The chain couples TRBV2 to TRBJ1-1; 8 bases are a match to TRBD1. V was pared by 6 bases and J by 2 bases, with 11 bases of the junction left unmatched. The CDR3 is 16 amino acids. In germline, CDR1 is SNHLY, CDR2 FYNNEI. Here the CDR3 reads CASSPRGRRGNTEAFF. DNA of the CDR3: TGTGCCAGCAGCCCCAGGGGGCGGAGAGGAAACACTGAAGCTTTCTTT.

The rearrangement links TRBV5-1 to TRBJ1-3; D uncertain. Germline loops: CDR1 SGHRS, CDR2 YFSETQ. This CDR3 spans 13 amino acids. V gave up 4 bases and J gave up 7 bases, with 12 bases separating them. CDR3 residues: CASSQEVGNTIYF. In nucleotides, the CDR3 is TGCGCCAGCAGCCAGGAGGTCGGGAACACCATATATTTT.

The rearrangement uses TRBV4-3 and TRBJ1-4; D is possibly TRBD1 (6 bases). Trimming pared 4 bases from V and 8 bases from J, leaving 17 bases between. Germline loops: CDR1 LGHNA, CDR2 YSLEER. CDR3 length equals 15 residues. CDR3 region: CASSLNGGASEKLFF. In DNA, the CDR3 is TGCGCCAGCAGCCTCAACGGGGGGGCGAGCGAAAAACTGTTTTTT.

V gene TRBV27 combines with J gene TRBJ2-7, with 16 positions matching TRBD2. Germline-derived CDR1 and CDR2 are MNHEY and SMNVEV (reference sequence). V was pared by 5 bases and J by 6 bases, with 10 bases of the junction left unmatched. The CDR3 contains 17 residues. This CDR3 reads CASSPGLAGGLSIEQYF. The CDR3 DNA follows: TGTGCCAGCAGTCCGGGACTAGCGGGGGGGCTCTCCATCGAGCAGTACTTC.

The genes are TRBV6-1 and TRBJ2-7; 8 nucleotides match TRBD1. This CDR3 spans 15 amino acids. Trimming cost V 1 base and J 4 bases; bases outside gene matches: 6. The V gene's germline CDR1 is MNHNS and CDR2 SASEGT. The chain's CDR3 is CASSEGGTGYYEQYF. CDR3 nucleotide sequence: TGTGCCAGCAGTGAAGGTGGGACAGGTTATTACGAGCAGTACTTC.

This chain links TRBV6-6 with TRBJ2-3; 8 nucleotides line up with TRBD2. Germline V gene lookup returns CDR1 MNHNY and CDR2 SVGAGI (reference sequence). The CDR3 extends over 14 amino acids. V gave up 4 bases and J gave up 5 bases; unmatched junction bases: 5. The CDR3 loop is CASSFSGGLDTQYF. The DNA of the CDR3 is TGTGCCAGCAGTTTCAGCGGGGGTCTAGATACGCAGTATTTT.

The chain combines TRBV28 with TRBJ2-7, with 11 nucleotides matching TRBD2. The CDR3 is 16 amino acids. Germline CDR1 MDHEN, CDR2 SYDVKM. The V and J ends lost 3 bases and 3 bases, in that order; junction bases with no gene match: 7. The CDR3 loop reads CASSFLAGGGYYEQYF. CDR3 coding DNA: TGTGCCAGCAGTTTTCTAGCGGGGGGCGGGTACTACGAGCAGTACTTC.

About this clone itself: At the DNA level, this CDR3 is encoded by other sequences in the same sample as well. The chain has TRBV7-6 and TRBJ2-7; TRBD1 matches 7 bases. From germline, CDR1 is SGHVS and CDR2 FNYEAQ. The CDR3 consists of 15 residues. Trimming at V came to 1 base and at J to 1 base, leaving 4 bases not matched to a gene. CDR3 loop: CASSLVPGQSYEQYF. The CDR3, as DNA: TGTGCCAGCAGCTTAGTTCCGGGACAGTCCTACGAGCAGTACTTC.